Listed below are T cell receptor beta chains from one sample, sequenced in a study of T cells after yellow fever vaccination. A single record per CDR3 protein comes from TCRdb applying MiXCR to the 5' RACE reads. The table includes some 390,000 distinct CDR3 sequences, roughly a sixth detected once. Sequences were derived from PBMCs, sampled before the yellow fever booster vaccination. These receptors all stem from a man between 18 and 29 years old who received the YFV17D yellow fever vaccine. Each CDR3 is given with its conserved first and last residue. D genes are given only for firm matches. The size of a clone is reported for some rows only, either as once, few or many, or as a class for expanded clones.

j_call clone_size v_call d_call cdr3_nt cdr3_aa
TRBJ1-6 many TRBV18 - TGTGCCAGCTCACCGGAGTTAAGCTCACCCCTCCACTTT CASSPELSSPLHF
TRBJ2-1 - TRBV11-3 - TGTGCCAGCAGCTTTCAGGGCAATGAGCAGTTCTTC CASSFQGNEQFF
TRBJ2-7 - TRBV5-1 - TGCGCCAGCAGCCCCCGCGGGTTTGTGCCCTACGAGCAGTACTTC CASSPRGFVPYEQYF
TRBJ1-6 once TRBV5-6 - TGTGCCAGCAGCCCGGACTTTTCCTATAATTCACCCCTCCACTTT CASSPDFSYNSPLHF
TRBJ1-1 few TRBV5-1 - TGCGCCAGCAGCTCATCCAGGGGTGGTACTGAAGCTTTCTTT CASSSSRGGTEAFF
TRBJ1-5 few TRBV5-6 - TGTGCCAGCAGCTTGCCCGGACAGTCCCAGCATTTT CASSLPGQSQHF
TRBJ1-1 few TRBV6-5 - TGTGCCAGCAGTTACTACCCGAAGTCCGCTGAAGCTTTCTTT CASSYYPKSAEAFF
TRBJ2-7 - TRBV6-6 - TGTGCCAGCAGTTTAGGTGAATACGAGCAGTACTTC CASSLGEYEQYF
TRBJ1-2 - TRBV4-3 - TGCGCCAGCAGCCAGACCTCCCAGGGGAGGTATGGCTACACCTTC CASSQTSQGRYGYTF
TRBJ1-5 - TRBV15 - TGTGCCACCAGCAGAGCGGGACAATCCAATCAGCCCCAGCATTTT CATSRAGQSNQPQHF
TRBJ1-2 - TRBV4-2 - TGTGCCAGCAGCCAAGCCGGCCTCCCATACTATGGCTACACCTTC CASSQAGLPYYGYTF
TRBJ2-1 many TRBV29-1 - TGCAGCGTTGATTCAGGGGTCAATGAGCAGTTCTTC CSVDSGVNEQFF
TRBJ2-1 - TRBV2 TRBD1 TGTGCCAGCAGTGCCGGGACAGGGCTTGGCAATGAGCAGTTCTTC CASSAGTGLGNEQFF
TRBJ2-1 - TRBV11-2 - TGTGCCAGCAGCTTTGAGGGGGACGAGCAGTTCTTC CASSFEGDEQFF
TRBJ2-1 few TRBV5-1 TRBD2 TGCGCCAGCAGCTTGGGCCGGAGAGCGGGGGCGAACAATGAGCAGTTCTTC CASSLGRRAGANNEQFF
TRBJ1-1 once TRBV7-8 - TGTGCCAGCAGCTTAGCGGAGGCAGACACTGAAGCTTTCTTT CASSLAEADTEAFF
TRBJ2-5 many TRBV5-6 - TGTGCCAGCAGCTTTTGGGGGCCGAACTTCCAAGAGACCCAGTACTTC CASSFWGPNFQETQYF
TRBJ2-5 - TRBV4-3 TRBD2 TGCGCCAGCAGCCAAGGCCCGGGACTAGCGGGGGGGCTCCCCCAAGAGACCCAGTACTTC CASSQGPGLAGGLPQETQYF
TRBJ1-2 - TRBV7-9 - TGTGCCAGCAGCCATCGGGGGGAGGTTGAGTATGGCTACACCTTC CASSHRGEVEYGYTF
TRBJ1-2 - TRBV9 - TGTGCCAGCAGCGAGGGGGAAACGGGCTACACCTTC CASSEGETGYTF
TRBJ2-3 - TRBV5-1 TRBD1 TGCGCCAGCAGCCCGGGGACAGGGGGCGCAGATACGCAGTATTTT CASSPGTGGADTQYF
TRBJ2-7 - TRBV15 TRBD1 TGTGCCACCAGCAAAGGTGGACAGGGCCTGGGAGAGCAGTACTTC CATSKGGQGLGEQYF
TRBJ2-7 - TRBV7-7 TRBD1 TGTGCCAGCAGCCCGGGGGCAGGGGGCATCTACGAGCAGTACTTC CASSPGAGGIYEQYF
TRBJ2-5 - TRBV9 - TGTGCCAGCAGCGTCACAGGGACCGGCTTGGAGACCCAGTACTTC CASSVTGTGLETQYF
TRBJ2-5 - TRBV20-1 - TGCAGTGCTAGATCGCGGGAAGAGACCCAGTACTTC CSARSREETQYF